This record covers a single TCR beta chain. This CDR3 spans 14 amino acids. CDR1 KGHSH and CDR2 LQKENI come from the germline V gene. Trimming took 3 bases from V and 8 from J, leaving 13 bases between them. This specimen comes from a study of T cells in Graves' hyperthyroidism and ophthalmopathy. Authors of the study amplified TCR beta CDR3 regions from RNA transcripts. An initial round of RT-PCR targeting the TCR CDR3 relied on the HTBI primer set. TCRdb recomputed calls from the multiplex PCR reads with MiXCR, one row per CDR3 protein. The sample holds a few hundred thousand distinct CDR3 sequences; approximately 16% are singletons and the top ten take around 28%.

The sequenced sample was blood. This TCR was recovered from a woman aged 25-40 years with Graves' ophthalmopathy. The chain links TRBV18 to TRBJ1-4; D gene unclear. The CDR3, as DNA: TGTGCCAGCTCACCTTACGGCATACAGGAAAAACTGTTTTTT. Translating gives CASSPYGIQEKLFF.